This T cell receptor (beta chain) originates from a study of OX40 agonist ivuxolimab in advanced cancers. Study in general: Patients in the trial were receiving intravenous ivuxolimab every 2 weeks, at doses of 0.01 to 10 mg/kg. Whole-study results and caveats: Researchers report that CD8+ T cells had, on average, more expanded clones than CD4+.

Germline lookup yields CDR1 MNHEY and CDR2 SMNVEV (reference sequence). The trim removed 2 bases at V and 0 bases at J, leaving 0 bases unmatched. CDR3 length equals 14 residues. This table comes from immunoSEQ multiplex PCR, and its TCRdb copy is limited to in-frame clones, with some not included. In the table there are tens of thousands of clones, 90% of which are singletons. Comments on this clone: Antigen: not known.

This chain joins TRBV27 and TRBJ1-2, with 7 bases identical to TRBD1. The TCR originated in an adult with an advanced solid tumor such as melanoma, head and neck, liver or kidney cancer. This specimen consisted of CD4+ or CD8+ T cells sorted from blood, obtained in a trial of the OX40 agonist ivuxolimab. Here the CDR3 DNA reads TGTGCCAGCAGTTTAGGACAGGCTAACTATGGCTACACCTTC. It codes for CASSLGQANYGYTF.